The 11 T cell receptor beta chains given below trace back to one sample, sequenced in a study of T cells in Graves' hyperthyroidism and ophthalmopathy. TCR beta CDR3 regions were amplified from RNA transcripts. With the HTBI primer set, the TCR CDR3 went through a first round of RT-PCR. TCRdb independently ran MiXCR on the multiplex PCR reads; one entry per CDR3 protein. The data hold 550,000 to 600,000 distinct CDR3 sequences, with 16% observed a single time. Sequencing was performed on blood. These TCRs come from a woman aged 18-29 years with Graves' hyperthyroidism.

This clonotype was detected only a few times. The chain employs TRBV28 and TRBJ2-3; 9 bases map to TRBD1. With 4 bases clipped from V and 6 bases from J, the junction kept 8 bases outside the gene matches. CDR3 length: 15 amino acids. Germline values: CDR1 MDHEN, CDR2 SYDVKM. Here the CDR3 DNA reads TGTGCCAGCAGTTATCAACAGGGGGCTGGTGATACGCAGTATTTT. It specifies CASSYQQGAGDTQYF.

This clonotype was observed at least ten times. V usage is TRBV2 and J usage is TRBJ2-1; no firm D call. Germline CDR1 reads SNHLY; CDR2 reads FYNNEI. The CDR3 runs 16 residues. Between the trimmed V and J ends, which lost 1 base and 9 bases, there was a span of 19 bases. For the CDR3, the DNA is TGTGCCAGCAGTGAAGACATCGGCCTCGGCTATATTGAGCAGTTCTTC. Its translation is CASSEDIGLGYIEQFF.

This chain joins TRBV7-2 and TRBJ1-4, with D unclear. Trimming took 5 bases from V and 4 from J, leaving 14 bases between them. CDR3 length: 15 amino acids. Germline V lookup: CDR1 SGHTA, CDR2 FQGNSA. In DNA form, the CDR3 reads TGTGCCAGCAGCCCTAGCGGGTATAGTAATGAAAAACTGTTTTTT. Amino acids: CASSPSGYSNEKLFF.

The J gene is TRBJ1-1, the V gene TRBV19, with D perhaps TRBD1 (5 bases). Germline V gives CDR1 LNHDA, CDR2 SQIVND (reference sequence). This CDR3 has 13 amino acids. Trimming removed 1 base from V and 3 bases from J, with 6 bases in between. The CDR3 sequence is CASSIARDTEAFF. The CDR3 DNA is TGTGCCAGTAGTATAGCCAGGGACACTGAAGCTTTCTTT.

At least ten counts were recorded for this clonotype. The rearrangement uses TRBV7-9 and TRBJ2-1, with 8 bases lining up with TRBD2. Germline values: CDR1 SEHNR, CDR2 FQNEAQ (reference sequence). The CDR3 has 18 amino acids. V lost 4 bases to trimming and J lost 9 bases; unmatched junction nucleotides: 20. CDR3: CASSSLEGSGGILSEQFF. In DNA form, the CDR3 reads TGTGCCAGCAGCTCCCTCGAGGGGAGCGGGGGAATTTTAAGTGAGCAGTTCTTC.

The chain couples TRBV20-1 to TRBJ1-5; D uncertain. The DNA end lines up better with TRBJ2-3; the J call may be wrong. Germline CDR1 DFQATT, CDR2 SNEGSKA (reference sequence). The CDR3 has 15 amino acids. Here the CDR3 reads CSARDPDGSNQPQYF. CDR3 coding DNA: TGCAGTGCTAGAGATCCGGACGGTAGCAATCAGCCCCAGTATTTT.

This clonotype has ten or more counts. This rearrangement joins TRBV13 to TRBJ2-1; TRBD2 agrees at 13 bases. The CDR3 covers 19 residues. Germline assignment: CDR1 PRHDT and CDR2 FYEKMQ (reference sequence). Trimming at V came to 4 bases and at J to 4 bases, leaving 13 bases not matched to a gene. The chain's CDR3 is CASSSPGTSGTNVYNEQFF. CDR3 in DNA: TGTGCCAGCAGCTCCCCCGGGACTAGCGGGACGAATGTGTACAATGAGCAGTTCTTC.

This clonotype was detected a few times. The V call is TRBV7-9, the J call TRBJ2-2; D is ambiguous. Germline-derived CDR1 and CDR2 are SEHNR and FQNEAQ (reference sequence). This CDR3 has 13 residues. The V end was cut by 3 bases, the J end by 5 bases, with 7 bases between. In DNA, the CDR3 is TGTGCCAGCAGCTTTCGTCGGACCGGGGAGCTGTTTTTT. Protein: CASSFRRTGELFF. Variable domain in full (rest from reference TRBV7-9 and TRBJ2-2): DTGVSQNPRHKITKRGQNVTFRCDPISEHNRLYWYRQTLGQGPEFLTYFQNEAQLEKSRLLSDRFSAERPKGSFSTLEIQRTEQGDSAMYLCASSFRRTGELFFGEGSRLTVL.

This clonotype turned up a few times. The chain has TRBV7-8 and TRBJ2-1; perhaps TRBD2 as D (6 bases). The CDR3 covers 15 residues. Looked up from germline, CDR1 is SGHVS and CDR2 is FQNEAQ. Trimming shortened V by 2 bases and J by 5 bases, and 13 bases separated the two germline ends. The chain's CDR3 is CASSLPGEGDNEQFF. The DNA of the CDR3 is TGTGCCAGCAGCTTACCGGGAGAGGGAGACAATGAGCAGTTCTTC.

This clonotype was counted a few times. The CDR3, as DNA: TGCAGTGCTCGGGAATCGACAGGTTACTATGGCTACACCTTC. The encoded protein is CSARESTGYYGYTF. V gene TRBV20-1 combines with J gene TRBJ1-2; D possibly corresponds to TRBD1 (6 bases). This CDR3 contains 14 residues. The germline V gene encodes CDR1 DFQATT and CDR2 SNEGSKA (reference sequence). V lost 5 bases and J 3 bases, leaving 16 bases between the germline ends.

This clonotype came up many times. The rearrangement uses TRBV20-1 and TRBJ2-3, with D uncertain. The germline V gene has CDR1 DFQATT and CDR2 SNEGSKA (reference sequence). The CDR3 spans 12 residues. V lost 4 bases and J 4 bases, leaving 9 bases between the germline ends. The CDR3 DNA follows: TGCAGTGCTACCTTTCCCCCAGATACGCAGTATTTT. This gives the protein CSATFPPDTQYF.